What follows are 12 T cell receptor beta chains derived from one specimen sequenced in a study of CD8 T cells in ankylosing spondylitis. Overall study results and limits: In ankylosing spondylitis blood, a motif of fewer than 10 highly homologous TCR beta variants appeared characteristic.

TCRdb recomputed calls from the 5' RACE reads with MiXCR, one row per CDR3 protein. Among about 220,000 distinct CDR3 sequences, 7.3% were seen once, and the ten largest hold over 12%. No antigens are known for them. Sequencing was performed on blood, either unsorted or a sorted T cell fraction (not recorded which). These receptors originate from a male donor with ankylosing spondylitis.

The chain links TRBV9 to TRBJ1-2, with D tentatively TRBD1 (5 bases). Trimming cost V 3 bases and J 0 bases, with 12 bases left between them. Looked up from germline, CDR1 is SGDLS and CDR2 is YYNGEE. CDR3 size: 15 residues. The CDR3 DNA reads as TGTGCCAGCAGCGGGGGACCGGAAGCTAACTATGGCTACACCTTC. Amino acid sequence: CASSGGPEANYGYTF.

This clonotype came up many times. The DNA for the CDR3 is TGTGCCAGCAGTCCGGGCCGTGAGGGTACGGGAGAGACCCAGTACTTC. Its translation is CASSPGREGTGETQYF. This sequence joins TRBV28 and TRBJ2-5; tentative D call: TRBD2 (5 bases). The V gene's germline CDR1 is MDHEN and CDR2 SYDVKM. Trimming cost V 5 bases and J 4 bases, with 20 bases left between them. The CDR3 runs 16 residues. The entire variable domain, with the rest obtained from reference TRBV28 and TRBJ2-5, is as follows: DVKVTQSSRYLVKRTGEKVFLECVQDMDHENMFWYRQDPGLGLRLIYFSYDVKMKEKGDIPEGYSVSREKKERFSLILESASTNQTSMYLCASSPGREGTGETQYFGPGTRLLVL.

This clonotype occurred many times. The genes are TRBV21-1 and TRBJ2-3. TRBV21-1 is given as a pseudogene. CDR3 length: 10 residues. The CDR3 sequence is CARFTDTQYF. In DNA, the CDR3 is TGTGCCAGGTTCACAGATACGCAGTATTTT.

The chain couples TRBV6-2 or TRBV6-3 to TRBJ2-5; D unclear. The CDR3 covers 14 residues. The germline V and J ends were trimmed by 7 bases and 4 bases, with 16 bases remaining between them. Looked up from germline, CDR1 is MNHEY and CDR2 is SVGEGT. In nucleotides, the CDR3 is TGTGCCAGCACCAGACTCTCCGAGCGAGAGACCCAGTACTTC. This gives the protein CASTRLSERETQYF.

This clonotype came up many times. The rearrangement uses TRBV29-1 and TRBJ1-5, with a weak D call TRBD1 (5 bases). Germline-derived CDR1 and CDR2 are SQVTM and ANQGSEA. The V gene lost 1 base and the J gene lost 2 bases, with 18 bases spanning the gap. This CDR3 spans 17 amino acids. The CDR3 spells CSVEVPAQGGGNQPQHF. The CDR3 nucleotides read TGCAGCGTTGAAGTCCCGGCTCAGGGCGGGGGCAATCAGCCCCAGCATTTT.

The chain is built from TRBV20-1 and TRBJ2-7; 10 nucleotides agree with TRBD2. Looked up from germline, CDR1 is DFQATT and CDR2 is SNEGSKA (reference sequence). The CDR3 has 17 amino acids. Trimming removed 3 bases from V and 7 bases from J; junction bases left unmatched: 18. The CDR3 loop reads CSASPPGLAGVYGEQYF. In nucleotides, the CDR3 is TGCAGTGCTAGCCCCCCGGGGCTAGCGGGAGTCTACGGGGAGCAGTACTTC.

In this sample, this clonotype turned up many times. CDR3 coding DNA: TGTGCCAGCAGGGAACAGGGGCAGGGAACTGAAGCTTTCTTT. Translation gives CASREQGQGTEAFF. The chain links TRBV27 to TRBJ1-1; 7 bases align to TRBD1. CDR1 is MNHEY and CDR2 is SMNVEV in the germline V gene (reference sequence). J was trimmed by 5 bases and V by 6 bases; bases with no gene match: 9. The CDR3 runs 14 residues.

The chain employs TRBV7-9 and TRBJ1-1; D is possibly TRBD1 (5 bases). This CDR3 is built from 13 residues. In germline, CDR1 is SEHNR, CDR2 FQNEAQ (reference sequence). V lost 5 bases, J lost 4 bases, and 11 bases lay in between. The CDR3 nucleotides are TGTGCCAGCAGCCCCCGGGACGGCACTGAAGCTTTCTTT. Protein product: CASSPRDGTEAFF.

This clonotype was observed many times. The J gene is TRBJ2-1, the V gene TRBV12-3 or TRBV12-4, with D possibly matching TRBD1 (5 bases). The V end lost 7 bases, the J end lost 4 bases, and 17 bases lay between the germline ends. The CDR3 is made up of 15 amino acids. CDR3 sequence (DNA): TGTGCCAGCACTAACGGACAAGGGGTGTACAATGAGCAGTTCTTC. Residues: CASTNGQGVYNEQFF.

The table lists this clonotype with many counts. As DNA, the CDR3 is TGTGCCAGCAGTCGTTATGGCTACACCTTC. Translation gives CASSRYGYTF. V is TRBV2 and J is TRBJ1-2, with unresolved D. The V end lost 5 bases, the J end lost 5 bases, and 3 bases lay between the germline ends. The CDR3 covers 10 residues. Germline assignment: CDR1 SNHLY and CDR2 FYNNEI.

This clonotype was observed a handful of times. The chain couples TRBV20-1 to TRBJ2-7; D is undetermined. Between the trimmed V and J ends, which lost 3 bases and 6 bases, there was a span of 3 bases. This CDR3 spans 9 amino acids. Germline V CDR1 and CDR2: DFQATT, SNEGSKA (reference sequence). The CDR3 reads CSASGEQYF. CDR3 DNA: TGCAGTGCTAGTGGCGAGCAGTACTTC.

This clonotype was seen repeatedly, ten times or more. This chain connects TRBV6-5 to TRBJ2-2; 8 bases agree with TRBD1. The V gene end was trimmed by 4 bases and the J gene end by 1 base; junction bases not matched to a gene: 5. The CDR3 contains 16 residues. In germline, CDR1 is MNHEY, CDR2 SVGAGI. CDR3 bases: TGTGCCAGCAGTTCCGACAGGGGCCAGAACACCGGGGAGCTGTTTTTT. Its protein product is CASSSDRGQNTGELFF.